Below, 32 T cell receptor beta chains from the same sample are listed, as sequenced in a study of beta chain features in type 1 diabetes. Sequenced material consisted of expressed TCRB transcripts (all of the isolated RNA was reverse transcribed). Libraries were prepared by immunoSEQ multiplex PCR; TCRdb keeps only in-frame clonotypes and omits some of them. The table lists fewer than 500,000 clones, about 15% of them singletons. Sequenced material: naive CD4+ T cells from blood. The receptors were sampled from a man aged 25-45 years in good health.

In this sample, this clone turned up a few times. V and J are TRBV7-6 and TRBJ2-6, with TRBD1 matching 7 bases. Germline V lookup: CDR1 SGHVS, CDR2 FNYEAQ. V was pared by 5 bases and J by 5 bases, with 9 bases of the junction left unmatched. CDR3 length equals 16 residues. CDR3 sequence (DNA): TGTGCCAGCAGCCCCGGGTACAGGGGTAGGGCCAACGTCCTGACTTTC. This encodes CASSPGYRGRANVLTF.

This clone was detected a few times. This chain joins TRBV30 and TRBJ2-3; TRBD2 agrees at 9 bases. The CDR3 has 17 amino acids. Germline assignment: CDR1 GTSNPN and CDR2 SVGIG (reference sequence). V shed 2 bases and J 4 bases; nucleotides not matched to a gene: 13. The CDR3 loop is CAWSYPVGGRAADTQYF. CDR3 in DNA: TGTGCCTGGAGTTACCCGGTAGGCGGGAGGGCCGCAGATACGCAGTATTTT.

In its sample, this clone was seen a few times. V gene TRBV18 combines with J gene TRBJ2-7; maybe TRBD1 (6 bases). Germline V gene lookup returns CDR1 KGHSH and CDR2 LQKENI. The CDR3 length is 15 residues. V dropped 4 bases and J dropped 2 bases, with 15 bases sitting between them. For the CDR3, the DNA is TGTGCCAGCTCACTTACAGGGTCGACCACCTACGAGCAGTACGTC. This translates into CASSLTGSTTYEQYV.

The chain recombines TRBV4-3 with TRBJ2-7; D call uncertain. V lost 1 base and J 2 bases, leaving 12 bases between the germline ends. Germline-derived CDR1 and CDR2 are LGHNA and YSLEER. This CDR3 is built from 15 residues. CDR3 sequence: CASSQGWKTPYEQYF. CDR3 coding DNA: TGCGCCAGCAGCCAAGGGTGGAAGACCCCCTACGAGCAGTACTTC.

A note on this clone: The sample carries other DNA sequences with the same CDR3. J is TRBJ2-3 and V is TRBV7-9; D is ambiguous. This CDR3 has 13 residues. The V gene lost 2 bases and the J gene lost 1 base, with 4 bases spanning the gap. CDR1 SEHNR and CDR2 FQNEAQ come from the germline V gene (reference sequence). In DNA, the CDR3 is TGTGCCAGCAGCTTACTAGGCACAGATACGCAGTATTTT. This translates into CASSLLGTDTQYF.

Only a few counts were recorded for this clone. The chain has TRBV12-5 and TRBJ2-4, with D unclear. The CDR3 is 15 amino acids. Trimming pared 2 bases from V and 0 bases from J, leaving 8 bases between. The germline V gene encodes CDR1 LGHNT and CDR2 FRNRAP. The CDR3 protein is CASGLWGIAKNIQYF. Written as DNA, the CDR3 is TGTGCTAGTGGTTTGTGGGGAATAGCCAAAAACATTCAGTACTTC.

The chain uses TRBV10-3 and TRBJ1-3, with a weak D call TRBD1 (5 bases). CDR3 length: 12 amino acids. Germline-derived CDR1 and CDR2 are ENHRY and SYGVKD. Trimming removed 9 bases from V and 0 bases from J, with 6 bases in between. The CDR3 DNA sequence: TGTGCCATACAGGTCTCTGGAAACACCATATATTTT. It yields the protein CAIQVSGNTIYF.

V and J are TRBV21-1 and TRBJ1-2; the table's D call of TRBD1 was not tested on the DNA. TRBV21-1 is a pseudogene segment. The CDR3 runs to 14 residues. The CDR3 sequence is CASSHRVIVSGYTF. The CDR3 coding sequence is TGTGCCAGCAGCCACAGGGTTATCGTGTCGGGCTACACCTTC.

A single count supports this clone. This sequence joins TRBV6-1 and TRBJ1-2; D is uncertain. There are 15 residues in the CDR3. V was clipped by 1 base and J by 0 bases, with 9 bases between them. In germline, CDR1 is MNHNS, CDR2 SASEGT. CDR3: CASSEGAGTNYGYTF. The CDR3 DNA sequence: TGTGCCAGCAGTGAAGGGGCAGGCACTAACTATGGCTACACCTTC.

This rearrangement joins TRBV5-1 to TRBJ2-3; D is possibly TRBD2 (6 bases). The germline V gene has CDR1 SGHRS and CDR2 YFSETQ. V was trimmed by 4 bases and J by 2 bases, leaving 14 bases between them. The CDR3 has 15 residues. The CDR3 sequence: CASSRDLALTDTQYF. In DNA form, the CDR3 reads TGCGCCAGCAGCCGGGACCTAGCGCTCACAGATACGCAGTATTTT.

The chain has TRBV11-2 and TRBJ2-7, with D unclear. Trimming pared 5 bases from V and 6 bases from J, leaving 11 bases between. This CDR3 has 12 residues. Germline CDR1 is SGHAT and CDR2 is FQNNGV. The CDR3 spells CASSPSNLEQYF. Written as DNA, the CDR3 is TGTGCCAGCAGCCCCTCTAACCTCGAGCAGTACTTC.

This clone was observed a few times. The V call is TRBV29-1, the J call TRBJ2-1; D gene ambiguous. The germline V and J ends were trimmed by 4 bases and 0 bases, with 25 bases remaining between them. The CDR3 has 19 amino acids. The germline CDR1 and CDR2 sequences are SQVTM and ANQGSEA. This chain's CDR3 is CSVGRWDPEDPFSYNEQFF. The CDR3 DNA reads TGCAGCGTTGGCCGCTGGGATCCCGAAGATCCTTTCTCCTACAATGAGCAGTTCTTC.

The V and J genes are TRBV7-2 and TRBJ2-3; D perhaps matches TRBD1 (6 bases). V lost 5 bases, J lost 5 bases, and 26 bases lay in between. CDR3 length equals 18 residues. Germline-derived CDR1 and CDR2 are SGHTA and FQGNSA. The CDR3: CASSPTGPLKSAGDTQYF. In nucleotides, the CDR3 is TGTGCCAGCAGCCCCACAGGGCCCCTTAAAAGCGCCGGAGATACGCAGTATTTT.

This chain joins TRBV5-6 and TRBJ2-3; D not resolved. Germline assignment: CDR1 SGHDT and CDR2 YYEEEE. The V end lost 2 bases, the J end lost 2 bases, and 12 bases lay between the germline ends. This CDR3 is built from 15 residues. In nucleotides, the CDR3 is TGTGCCAGCAGCTTTACGTCCTACAACACAGATACGCAGTATTTT. This encodes CASSFTSYNTDTQYF.

The sample holds a few counts of this clone. The chain joins TRBV7-2 to TRBJ2-7, with a weak D call TRBD2 (7 bases). The CDR3 sequence is 15 residues long. With 8 bases removed from V and 3 bases from J, the gap between germline ends came to 20 bases. The germline V gene has CDR1 SGHTA and CDR2 FQGNSA. In nucleotides, the CDR3 is TGTGCCAGCGGTTCCTCGGGGGGCAGTATCTACGAGCAGTACTTC. This gives the protein CASGSSGGSIYEQYF.

This clone was recorded a few times. Different DNA sequences within this sample yield the same CDR3. The J gene is TRBJ2-3, the V gene TRBV7-2; tentatively, D is TRBD2 (6 bases). Germline V gene sequence: CDR1 SGHTA, CDR2 FQGNSA. V shed 1 base and J shed 0 bases, with 8 bases lying between them. CDR3 length: 15 amino acids. CDR3 bases: TGTGCCAGCAGCTTAGGAGGGACTAGCACAGATACGCAGTATTTT. Residues: CASSLGGTSTDTQYF.

The gene calls are TRBV11-1 and TRBJ2-7; D remains ambiguous. CDR3 length equals 13 residues. The germline V and J ends were trimmed by 2 bases and 6 bases, with 11 bases remaining between them. Germline CDR1 is SGHAT and CDR2 is FQDESV (reference sequence). The CDR3 region is CASSLWQASEQYV. Here the CDR3 DNA reads TGTGCCAGCAGCTTATGGCAGGCTAGCGAGCAGTACGTC.

In this sample, this clone turned up many times. The chain recombines TRBV30 with TRBJ2-5; D is unclear. Germline V lookup: CDR1 GTSNPN, CDR2 SVGIG (reference sequence). CDR3 length equals 12 residues. V was clipped by 4 bases and J by 5 bases, with 11 bases between them. The CDR3 reads CAWTSSAETQYF. For the CDR3, the DNA is TGTGCCTGGACTAGTTCCGCGGAGACCCAGTACTTC.

This chain links TRBV5-6 with TRBJ2-7; a possible D gene is TRBD2 (5 bases). Per germline, CDR1 SGHDT and CDR2 YYEEEE. Trimming shortened V by 0 bases and J by 1 base, and 20 bases separated the two germline ends. The CDR3 loop spans 18 amino acids. CDR3 sequence: CASSLVPNRDLISYEQYF. Here the CDR3 DNA reads TGTGCCAGCAGCTTGGTCCCTAACCGGGATTTGATTTCCTACGAGCAGTACTTC.

This clone has more than one count but fewer than ten. The CDR3: CASGPVMTGGYNEQFF. CDR3 DNA sequence: TGTGCTAGTGGTCCGGTTATGACCGGGGGGTACAATGAGCAGTTCTTC. The rearrangement joins TRBV12-5 to TRBJ2-1; 7 positions match TRBD2. Germline lookup yields CDR1 LGHNT and CDR2 FRNRAP. This CDR3 contains 16 residues. The J segment lost 4 bases and the V segment lost 5 bases, leaving 11 bases of the junction unmatched.

Concerning this clone itself: The same CDR3 arises from other DNA sequences in this sample as well. The chain employs TRBV18 and TRBJ2-3, with D unresolved. CDR1 and CDR2 from the germline V gene are KGHSH and LQKENI. The V gene lost 3 bases and the J gene lost 3 bases, with 4 bases spanning the gap. The CDR3 extends over 12 amino acids. The CDR3 sequence is CASSPGTDTQYF. In DNA form, the CDR3 reads TGTGCCAGCTCACCCGGAACAGATACGCAGTATTTT.

This clone was recorded a few times. The chain uses TRBV21-1 and TRBJ1-1; the table calls TRBD1, which could not be checked here. TRBV21-1 is a pseudogene segment. This CDR3 has 17 amino acids. The CDR3 region has the DNA TGTGCCAGCAGCAAAGTTGACAGGTCTAAATGTAGCACTGAAGCTTTCTTT. Translating gives CASSKVDRSKCSTEAFF.

V is TRBV5-6 and J is TRBJ2-3; TRBD2 matches 11 bases. Germline lookup yields CDR1 SGHDT and CDR2 YYEEEE. This CDR3 region has 17 residues. J was trimmed by 6 bases and V by 0 bases; bases with no gene match: 9. In nucleotides, the CDR3 is TGTGCCAGCAGCTTGGAGCTAGCGGGAGGTCTGTGGGATACGCAGTATTTT. Protein product: CASSLELAGGLWDTQYF.

V and J are TRBV9 and TRBJ1-2; D gene unclear. The CDR3 is 12 amino acids. V was cut by 6 bases and J by 3 bases, with 9 bases left in between. In germline, CDR1 is SGDLS, CDR2 YYNGEE. CDR3 amino acids: CASKREDYGYTF. The CDR3 bases are TGTGCCAGCAAGAGGGAGGACTATGGCTACACCTTC.

This clone was counted a few times. The chain employs TRBV7-2 and TRBJ1-1; TRBD1 matches at 8 bases. V shed 1 base, J shed 13 bases, and the junction held 8 bases outside the gene matches. The V gene's germline CDR1 is SGHTA and CDR2 FQGNSA. The CDR3 is 13 amino acids. The CDR3 here is CASSLVGPTGGFF. CDR3 coding DNA: TGTGCCAGCAGCTTAGTGGGACCCACAGGGGGTTTCTTT. Filled out from reference TRBV7-2 and TRBJ1-1, the complete variable domain reads GAGVSQSPSNKVTEKGKDVELRCDPISGHTALYWYRQSLGQGLEFLIYFQGNSAPDKSGLPSDRFSAERTGGSVSTLTIQRTQQEDSAVYLCASSLVGPTGGFFGQGTRLTVV.

The chain joins TRBV6-6 to TRBJ2-3; 7 bases are a match to TRBD2. The CDR3 is 15 amino acids. Trimming cost V 5 bases and J 1 base; bases outside gene matches: 6. The germline V gene encodes CDR1 MNHNY and CDR2 SVGAGI (reference sequence). CDR3 protein: CASSPTSTGTDTQYF. CDR3 in DNA: TGTGCCAGCAGTCCGACTAGCACAGGCACAGATACGCAGTATTTT.

This clone showed up just a few times. This chain connects TRBV27 to TRBJ2-7; the D gene could be TRBD1 or TRBD2 (5 bases each). Germline V CDR1 and CDR2: MNHEY, SMNVEV (reference sequence). CDR3 length equals 14 residues. With 4 bases removed from V and 3 bases from J, the gap between germline ends came to 13 bases. CDR3 residues: CASSSPGPFYEQYV. The CDR3 DNA follows: TGTGCCAGCAGTTCCCCGGGACCCTTCTACGAGCAGTACGTC.

In this sample, this clone turned up a few times. The chain employs TRBV19 and TRBJ1-2, with a weak D call TRBD1 (5 bases). Trimming stripped 5 bases from V and 2 bases from J, with 15 bases between. The CDR3 is made up of 15 amino acids. Germline loops: CDR1 LNHDA, CDR2 SQIVND (reference sequence). CDR3 sequence reads: CASSFRPGPNYGYTF. The DNA of the CDR3 is TGTGCCAGTAGTTTTCGTCCAGGGCCCAACTATGGCTACACCTTC.

This clone was picked up a small number of times. The DNA of the CDR3 is TGCAGTGCTATAGGGGACACTGAAGCTTTCTTT. The encoded protein is CSAIGDTEAFF. The chain uses TRBV20-1 and TRBJ1-1, with a possible D match to TRBD1 (5 bases). In germline, CDR1 is DFQATT, CDR2 SNEGSKA (reference sequence). This CDR3 comprises 11 residues. Trimming stripped 4 bases from V and 3 bases from J, with 6 bases between.

The chain carries TRBV6-5 and TRBJ1-6; D remains unclear. The CDR3 length is 16 residues. From germline, CDR1 is MNHEY and CDR2 SVGAGI. V lost 0 bases, J lost 0 bases, and 6 bases lay in between. CDR3 DNA: TGTGCCAGCAGTTACTCGGGCAACTCCTATAATTCACCCCTCCACTTT. Its translation is CASSYSGNSYNSPLHF.

This clone occurred a few times. The V gene is TRBV7-9, the J gene TRBJ2-5; D is perhaps TRBD1 (5 bases). From germline, CDR1 is SEHNR and CDR2 FQNEAQ (reference sequence). Trimming removed 1 base from V and 5 bases from J, with 8 bases in between. CDR3 size: 13 residues. The CDR3 nucleotides are TGTGCCAGCAGCTTAGGCAGGGTTGAGACCCAGTACTTC. Protein sequence: CASSLGRVETQYF.

This clone was found a few times. As DNA, the CDR3 is TGTGCCAGCAGCTTTGACAGGTCCGGACAGACCCAGCATTTT. This translates into CASSFDRSGQTQHF. The chain links TRBV7-8 to TRBJ1-5, with D perhaps TRBD1 (6 bases). CDR1 and CDR2 (germline): SGHVS, FQNEAQ. This CDR3 spans 14 amino acids. V lost 3 bases and J lost 11, with 17 bases in between.